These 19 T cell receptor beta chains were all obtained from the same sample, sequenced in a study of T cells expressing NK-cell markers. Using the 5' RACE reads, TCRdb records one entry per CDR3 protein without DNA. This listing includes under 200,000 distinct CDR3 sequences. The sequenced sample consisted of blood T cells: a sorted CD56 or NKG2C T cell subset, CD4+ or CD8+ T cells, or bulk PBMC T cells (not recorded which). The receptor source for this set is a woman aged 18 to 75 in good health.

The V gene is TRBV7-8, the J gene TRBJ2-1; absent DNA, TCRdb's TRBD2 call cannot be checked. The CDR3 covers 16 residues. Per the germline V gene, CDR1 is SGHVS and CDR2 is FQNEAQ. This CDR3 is CASSLWGAGVWNEQFF.

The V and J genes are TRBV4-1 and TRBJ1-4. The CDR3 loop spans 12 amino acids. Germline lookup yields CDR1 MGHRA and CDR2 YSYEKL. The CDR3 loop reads CASSQVYEKLFF.

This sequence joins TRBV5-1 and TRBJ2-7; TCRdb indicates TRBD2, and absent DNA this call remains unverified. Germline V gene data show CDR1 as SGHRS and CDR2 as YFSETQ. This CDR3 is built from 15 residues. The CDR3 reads CASRPGTSYGYEQYF.

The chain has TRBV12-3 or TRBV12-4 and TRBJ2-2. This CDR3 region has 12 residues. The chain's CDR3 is CASSLSGGELFF.

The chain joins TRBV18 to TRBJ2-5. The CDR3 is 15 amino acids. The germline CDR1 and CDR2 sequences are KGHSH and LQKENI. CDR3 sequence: CASSPPITSQETQYF. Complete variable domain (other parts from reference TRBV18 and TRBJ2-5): NAGVMQNPRHLVRRRGQEARLRCSPMKGHSHVYWYRQLPEEGLKFMVYLQKENIIDESGMPKERFSAEFPKEGPSILRIQQVVRGDSAAYFCASSPPITSQETQYFGPGTRLLVL.

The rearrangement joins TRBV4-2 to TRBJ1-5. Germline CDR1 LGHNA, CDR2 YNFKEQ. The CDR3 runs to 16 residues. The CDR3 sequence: CASSQSVGYSNQPQHF.

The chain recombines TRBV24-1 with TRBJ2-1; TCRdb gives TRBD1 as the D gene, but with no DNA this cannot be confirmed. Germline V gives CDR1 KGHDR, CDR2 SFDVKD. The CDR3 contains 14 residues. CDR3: CATRDRGNKDEQFF.

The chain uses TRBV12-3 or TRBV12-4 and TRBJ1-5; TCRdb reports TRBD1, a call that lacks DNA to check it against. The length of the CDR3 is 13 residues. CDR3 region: CASGGSGAQPQHF.

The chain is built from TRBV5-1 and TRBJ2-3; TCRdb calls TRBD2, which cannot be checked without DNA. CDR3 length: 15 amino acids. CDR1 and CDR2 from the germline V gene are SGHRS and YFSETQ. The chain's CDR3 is CASGPSGSGTDTQYF.

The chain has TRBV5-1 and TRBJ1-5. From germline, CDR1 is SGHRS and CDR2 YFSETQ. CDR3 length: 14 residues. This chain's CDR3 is CASSLGGSNQPQHF.

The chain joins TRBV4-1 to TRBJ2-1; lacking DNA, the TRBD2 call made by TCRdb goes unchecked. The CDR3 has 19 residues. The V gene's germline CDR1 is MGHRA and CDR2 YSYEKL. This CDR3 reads CASSLPLGGSGIPPVYQFF.

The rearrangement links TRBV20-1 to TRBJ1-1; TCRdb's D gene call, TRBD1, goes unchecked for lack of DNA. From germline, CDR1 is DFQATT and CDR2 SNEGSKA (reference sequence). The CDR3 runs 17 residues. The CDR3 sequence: CSATNPGTVERNTEAFF.

CDR3 protein: CSAVGQGLGNEQFF. The chain uses TRBV29-1 and TRBJ2-1; with no DNA, the TCRdb D assignment of TRBD1 cannot be verified. The CDR3 is made up of 14 amino acids. Germline values: CDR1 SQVTM, CDR2 ANQGSEA.

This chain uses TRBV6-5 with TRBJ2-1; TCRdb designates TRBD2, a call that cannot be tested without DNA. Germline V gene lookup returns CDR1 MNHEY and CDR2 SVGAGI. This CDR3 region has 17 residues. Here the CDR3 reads CASSYPDVRLGPNEQFF.

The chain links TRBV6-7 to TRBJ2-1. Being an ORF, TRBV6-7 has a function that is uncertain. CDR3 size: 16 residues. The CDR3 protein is CASSYSMIRLYNEQFF.

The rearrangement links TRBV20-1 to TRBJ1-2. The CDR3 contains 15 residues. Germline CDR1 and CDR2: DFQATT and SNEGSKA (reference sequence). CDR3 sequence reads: CSAEGQGPANYGYTF.

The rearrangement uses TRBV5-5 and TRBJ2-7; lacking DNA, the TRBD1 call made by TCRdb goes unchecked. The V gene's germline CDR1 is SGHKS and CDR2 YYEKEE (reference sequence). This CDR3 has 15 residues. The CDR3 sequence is CASSGGGGSSYEQYF.

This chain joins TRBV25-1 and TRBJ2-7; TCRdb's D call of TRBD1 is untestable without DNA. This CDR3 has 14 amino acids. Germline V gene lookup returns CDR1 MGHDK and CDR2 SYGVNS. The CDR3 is CASKTSGEIYEQYF.

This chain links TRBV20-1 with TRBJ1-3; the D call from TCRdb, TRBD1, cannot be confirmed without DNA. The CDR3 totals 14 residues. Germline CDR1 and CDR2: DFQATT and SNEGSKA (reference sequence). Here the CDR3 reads CSARQGHSGNTIYF.